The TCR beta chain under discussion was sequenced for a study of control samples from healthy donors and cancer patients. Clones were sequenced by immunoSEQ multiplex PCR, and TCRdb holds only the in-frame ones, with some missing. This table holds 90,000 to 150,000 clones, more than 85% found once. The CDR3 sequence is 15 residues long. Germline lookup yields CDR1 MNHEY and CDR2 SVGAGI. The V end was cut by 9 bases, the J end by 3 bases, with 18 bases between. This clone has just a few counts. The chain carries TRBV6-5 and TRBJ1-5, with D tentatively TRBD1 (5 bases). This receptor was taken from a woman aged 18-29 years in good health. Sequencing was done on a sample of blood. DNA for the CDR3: TGTGCCAGTAGGATGGGGCCGGCTTCCAATCAGCCCCAGCATTTT. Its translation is CASRMGPASNQPQHF.